Following are 19 T cell receptor beta chains from one sample sequenced in a study of CD8 T cells in ankylosing spondylitis. TCRdb passed the 5' RACE reads through MiXCR, listing each CDR3 protein once. Among 500,000 to 550,000 distinct CDR3 sequences listed, about an eighth were seen once. Study-wide results and limits: It appeared that ankylosing spondylitis blood was characterized by a TCR beta motif of fewer than 10 highly homologous variants.

The antigens of these receptors remain unknown. The sequenced sample consisted of blood, either unsorted or a sorted T cell fraction (not recorded which). These TCRs come from a male donor with ankylosing spondylitis.

V and J are TRBV24-1 and TRBJ2-1, with a tentative D call TRBD1 (6 bases). This CDR3 is built from 15 residues. Germline-derived CDR1 and CDR2 are KGHDR and SFDVKD. Trimming took 3 bases from V and 0 from J, leaving 8 bases between them. The CDR3: CATSDRDTSYNEQFF. The CDR3, as DNA: TGTGCCACCAGTGATCGGGACACCTCCTACAATGAGCAGTTCTTC.

This clonotype was counted between two and nine times. The chain recombines TRBV5-1 with TRBJ2-1; TRBD2 matches 7 bases. The V segment lost 1 base and the J segment 6 bases; nucleotides outside the gene matches: 7. CDR1 is SGHRS, CDR2 YFSETQ, per germline. The CDR3 runs to 15 residues. The CDR3 coding sequence is TGCGCCAGCAGCTTGATCGCGGCTAGCGGCAATGAGCAGTTCTTC. Encoded protein: CASSLIAASGNEQFF.

This clonotype was picked up many times. V usage is TRBV12-3 or TRBV12-4 and J usage is TRBJ1-1; maybe TRBD1 (5 bases). The CDR3 covers 14 residues. V was pared by 1 base and J by 6 bases, with 12 bases between. The CDR3: CASSLVPQGAEAFF. The CDR3 region has the DNA TGTGCCAGCAGTTTAGTCCCTCAGGGAGCTGAAGCTTTCTTT.

There are a few counts of this clonotype. The CDR3 spells CASSITGHSNQPQHF. The DNA for the CDR3 is TGTGCCAGTAGTATTACAGGACATAGCAATCAGCCCCAGCATTTT. V and J are TRBV19 and TRBJ1-5; maybe TRBD1 (5 bases). Looked up from germline, CDR1 is LNHDA and CDR2 is SQIVND (reference sequence). CDR3 length: 15 amino acids. V lost 3 bases and J lost 0, with 9 bases in between. The whole variable domain, remainder taken from reference TRBV19 and TRBJ1-5, is DGGITQSPKYLFRKEGQNVTLSCEQNLNHDAMYWYRQDPGQGLRLIYYSQIVNDFQKGDIAEGYSVSREKKESFPLTVTSAQKNPTAFYLCASSITGHSNQPQHFGDGTRLSIL.

This clonotype was recorded a few times. The chain recombines TRBV7-8 with TRBJ2-7; D gene ambiguous. CDR1 and CDR2 from the germline V gene are SGHVS and FQNEAQ. This CDR3 region has 16 residues. Trimming removed 0 bases at V and 0 bases at J, with 12 bases between. CDR3 in DNA: TGTGCCAGCAGCTTAGCGACCGGCGACAACTCCTACGAGCAGTACTTC. It is translated as CASSLATGDNSYEQYF. The whole variable domain, filled in from reference TRBV7-8 and TRBJ2-7, reads GAGVSQSPRYKVAKRGQDVALRCDPISGHVSLFWYQQALGQGPEFLTYFQNEAQLDKSGLPSDRFFAERPEGSVSTLKIQRTQQEDSAVYLCASSLATGDNSYEQYFGPGTRLTVT.

This clonotype was picked up many times. The rearrangement uses TRBV7-2 and TRBJ1-2; tentative D call: TRBD1 (6 bases). Trimming left V 1 base short and J 5 bases short, with 8 bases between. Germline assignment: CDR1 SGHTA and CDR2 FQGNSA. The CDR3 loop spans 13 amino acids. The CDR3, as DNA: TGTGCCAGCAGCTTAGGGGGGCCGTATGGCTACACCTTC. The encoded protein is CASSLGGPYGYTF.

The chain is built from TRBV19 and TRBJ1-5; 10 nucleotides match TRBD1. Germline CDR1 reads LNHDA; CDR2 reads SQIVND (reference sequence). V was pared by 5 bases and J by 6 bases, with 4 bases of the junction left unmatched. The CDR3 is 14 residues long. CDR3 in DNA: TGTGCCAGTAGTGCGACAGGGGGCGTTCAGCCCCAGCATTTT. Encoded protein: CASSATGGVQPQHF.

The table lists this clonotype with a few counts. J is TRBJ1-3 and V is TRBV7-6; D perhaps matches TRBD1 (5 bases). From germline, CDR1 is SGHVS and CDR2 FNYEAQ. The CDR3 runs 17 residues. V lost 1 base to trimming and J lost 0 bases, with 13 bases between them. The CDR3 DNA reads TGTGCCAGCAGCTTAGTTTGGGGCTCTTACTCTGGAAACACCATATATTTT. The encoded protein is CASSLVWGSYSGNTIYF.

This clonotype was detected a few times. The V and J genes are TRBV4-1 and TRBJ1-3; the D is unclear. V was cut by 2 bases and J by 5 bases, with 13 bases left in between. CDR1 is MGHRA and CDR2 is YSYEKL in the germline V gene. The CDR3 totals 15 residues. CDR3 nucleotide sequence: TGCGCCAGCAGCCAAAGGACCAATACGAGAAACACCATATATTTT. Protein product: CASSQRTNTRNTIYF.

This clonotype was counted a few times. The chain couples TRBV20-1 to TRBJ1-1; TRBD1 matches 7 bases. The CDR3 has 13 amino acids. V gave up 3 bases and J gave up 4 bases; unmatched junction bases: 5. Germline V CDR1 and CDR2: DFQATT, SNEGSKA (reference sequence). CDR3 DNA: TGCAGTGCTAGGGACAGGCGTCCCACTGAAGCTTTCTTT. It encodes CSARDRRPTEAFF.

This clonotype appeared a few times. The chain recombines TRBV3-1 with TRBJ2-1, with D unresolved. CDR1 and CDR2 (germline): LGHDT, YNNKEL (reference sequence). There are 15 residues in the CDR3. V gave up 4 bases and J gave up 6 bases, with 16 bases separating them. CDR3 amino acids: CASSPSASLGNEQFF. As DNA, the CDR3 is TGTGCCAGCAGCCCATCGGCTAGTCTTGGCAATGAGCAGTTCTTC.

This clonotype was counted a few times. The CDR3 region has the DNA TGTGCCAGCAGCTCCATAAGGAACACTGAAGCTTTCTTT. It encodes CASSSIRNTEAFF. The chain has TRBV11-2 and TRBJ1-1; D is undetermined. CDR3 length equals 13 residues. Germline CDR1 reads SGHAT; CDR2 reads FQNNGV. The V and J ends lost 4 bases and 1 base respectively, with 7 bases between them.

The CDR3 loop reads CASSLNSPGQAPRGYTF. In nucleotides, the CDR3 is TGTGCCAGCAGCTTGAATTCACCGGGACAGGCCCCTCGTGGCTACACCTTC. The V and J genes are TRBV7-2 and TRBJ1-2; 8 bases fit TRBD1. The CDR3 length is 17 residues. The V and J ends lost 3 bases and 7 bases, in that order; junction bases with no gene match: 16. Per germline, CDR1 SGHTA and CDR2 FQGNSA. The full variable domain, in which reference TRBV7-2 and TRBJ1-2 provide the parts outside the CDR3, is GAGVSQSPSNKVTEKGKDVELRCDPISGHTALYWYRQSLGQGLEFLIYFQGNSAPDKSGLPSDRFSAERTGGSVSTLTIQRTQQEDSAVYLCASSLNSPGQAPRGYTFGSGTRLTVV.

The chain is built from TRBV18 and TRBJ2-5, with 7 bases matching TRBD1. V dropped 3 bases and J dropped 4; count of bases not matched to a gene: 8. The germline V gene has CDR1 KGHSH and CDR2 LQKENI. The CDR3 loop spans 15 amino acids. CDR3 in amino acids: CASSPQTGKGETQYF. The CDR3 DNA follows: TGTGCCAGCTCACCGCAGACAGGGAAAGGAGAGACCCAGTACTTC.

The chain couples TRBV10-3 to TRBJ2-5; the match to TRBD2 covers 9 bases. The germline gives CDR1 ENHRY, CDR2 SYGVKD. The CDR3 spans 16 residues. V shed 2 bases, J shed 7 bases, and the junction held 11 bases outside the gene matches. DNA for the CDR3: TGTGCCATCAGTGAGCTCGTACTGGCGGGAGGGGGGACCCAGTACTTC. Amino acids: CAISELVLAGGGTQYF.

This clonotype turned up a few times. The chain uses TRBV19 and TRBJ1-5; TRBD1 agrees at 10 bases. V was pared by 4 bases and J by 4 bases, with 13 bases of the junction left unmatched. Germline loops: CDR1 LNHDA, CDR2 SQIVND (reference sequence). The CDR3 runs 18 residues. CDR3 DNA sequence: TGTGCCAGTAGTAGATACTCCGGGACAGGGGCCCCGAATCAGCCCCAGCATTTT. It codes for CASSRYSGTGAPNQPQHF. The complete variable domain, with remaining parts taken from reference TRBV19 and TRBJ1-5, reads DGGITQSPKYLFRKEGQNVTLSCEQNLNHDAMYWYRQDPGQGLRLIYYSQIVNDFQKGDIAEGYSVSREKKESFPLTVTSAQKNPTAFYLCASSRYSGTGAPNQPQHFGDGTRLSIL.

The chain couples TRBV5-1 to TRBJ1-1; D is undetermined. Germline CDR1 reads SGHRS; CDR2 reads YFSETQ. V was cut by 1 base and J by 3 bases, with 10 bases left in between. The CDR3 length is 14 residues. CDR3 DNA sequence: TGCGCCAGCAGCTTGAACCGAATGTACACTGAAGCTTTCTTT. Protein sequence: CASSLNRMYTEAFF.

This clonotype was observed a few times. This chain joins TRBV5-1 and TRBJ2-5; D is perhaps TRBD2 (5 bases). V gave up 0 bases and J gave up 7 bases, with 19 bases separating them. This CDR3 region has 16 residues. Germline loops: CDR1 SGHRS, CDR2 YFSETQ. The CDR3 nucleotides read TGCGCCAGCAGCTTGGGATCGGGAACTATGTCGGGGACCCAGTACTTC. It is translated as CASSLGSGTMSGTQYF.

Only a few counts were recorded for this clonotype. The V gene is TRBV5-1, the J gene TRBJ2-5; D might be TRBD1 (6 bases). V gave up 0 bases and J gave up 5 bases, with 11 bases separating them. Per germline, CDR1 SGHRS and CDR2 YFSETQ. The length of the CDR3 is 14 residues. In nucleotides, the CDR3 is TGCGCCAGCAGCTTGGAGGACAGTCGGGAGACCCAGTACTTC. It encodes CASSLEDSRETQYF.